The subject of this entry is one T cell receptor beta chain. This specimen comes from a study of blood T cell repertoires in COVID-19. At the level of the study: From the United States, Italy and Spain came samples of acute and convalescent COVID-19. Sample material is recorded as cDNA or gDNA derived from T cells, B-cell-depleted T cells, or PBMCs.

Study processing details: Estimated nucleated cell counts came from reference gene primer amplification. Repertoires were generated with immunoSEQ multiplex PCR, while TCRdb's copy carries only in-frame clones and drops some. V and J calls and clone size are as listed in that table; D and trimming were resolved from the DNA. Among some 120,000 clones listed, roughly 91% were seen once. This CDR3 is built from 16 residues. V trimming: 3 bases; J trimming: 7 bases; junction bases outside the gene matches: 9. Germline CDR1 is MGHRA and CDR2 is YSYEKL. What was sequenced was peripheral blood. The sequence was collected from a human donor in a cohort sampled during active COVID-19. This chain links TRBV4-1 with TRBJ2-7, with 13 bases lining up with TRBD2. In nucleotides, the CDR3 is TGCGCCAGCAGCCATCCCACTAGCGGGGGGGCATTTGAGCAGTACTTC. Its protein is CASSHPTSGGAFEQYF.